This TCR beta chain emerged from a study of blood T cells in healthy people across ages (dated by TCRdb to between 2015 and 2016). In the study overall: In model experiments, roughly one uniquely barcoded TCR beta cDNA molecule per two T cells was captured by template switching. The study measured age-related changes in TCR beta repertoire diversity using deep sequencing normalized with unique cDNA molecular identifiers. Four age groups were formed from the donors: young (average 16 years), middle-aged (approximately 39), aged (about 62) and long-lived (approximately 80). To avoid experimental bias, donors of different ages were distributed randomly across sequencing lanes. Using the same blood draw, the study looked at two additional independent replicas of 1 million unique cDNA reads for two donors, one aged 18 to 30 and the other aged 80 or older.

This clonotype was counted a few times. Its binding antigen is unknown. No base-level quality is on record; no much larger clone is a single base apart. Systemically healthy Caucasian individuals from Russia, 35 to 50 in total and aged roughly 6 to 95 years, were included as donors. Ten milliliters of peripheral blood were drawn from each donor into EDTA-treated Vacutainer tubes. Ficoll-Paque density-gradient centrifugation was used to isolate PBMCs, with at least 7 million obtained per sample. Total RNA, at least 6 micrograms per sample, was extracted from PBMCs with Trizol reagent. For every donor, flow cytometry on a PBMC aliquot measured the percentage of naive CD45RAhigh/CD27high T cells. The CDR3 numbers 13 residues from cysteine through phenylalanine. The CDR3 DNA has 39 bases and is translated from base 1. The V and J ends are trimmed by 10 bases and 3 bases, leaving 14 bases between them. The germline V gene yields MNHEY for CDR1 and SVGEGT for CDR2.

Preparation of the library involved 5' RACE. Sequenced using an Illumina HiSeq 2500. A second PCR of 7 to 11 cycles was performed with a sample-barcoded 5' primer and a J-beta primer mix. Each TCR beta cDNA molecule received a unique molecular identifier from a template-switch 5' adaptor carrying 12 random nucleotides. Each sample yielded at least 2.5 million CDR3-containing paired-end reads. First-strand cDNA was synthesized from all RNA with the Mint cDNA synthesis kit, primed by a TRBC-specific oligonucleotide. Following uracil-DNA glycosylase treatment, all cDNA underwent a first 18-cycle PCR with the universal primers M1SS and BC2_uni_R. Per the source publication's procedure: Normalization of each sample was performed by random selection of 1 million high-quality reads, each carrying a distinct molecular identifier. Reads sharing molecular identifiers were discarded rather than binned into consensus sequences. MiTCR, with a Q25 quality threshold and the strictest error-elimination algorithm, was used for CDR3 identification, clonotype clustering and error correction. A nonparametric unseen species model using Euler transformation provided a lower-bound estimate of total TCR beta diversity. In TCRdb, the public reads were trimmed at Q25 with fastp and aligned with MiXCR, with productive beta chains retained. One record per CDR3 amino acid sequence lists the most common genes and DNA. The V and J calls were determined by TCRdb, not by the authors. A total of about 1,000,000 distinct CDR3 sequences appear in this sample, less than 50% of them only once. The ten most abundant clones make up about 20% of the sample.

Broad study findings and their caveats: Because profiling used bulk unsorted PBMCs, naive and antigen-experienced compartments could not be compared conclusively. Estimates of total diversity from one million sequenced T cells were regarded as lower bounds and underestimates. Because the CMV infection status of the donors was unknown, age-related changes in expanded clonotypes may potentially have been confounded. Observed TCR beta diversity correlated strongly with the percentage of naive T cells measured by flow cytometry. Observed TCR beta diversity per million T cells fell roughly linearly with age, and a significant reduction was already apparent by age around 36. Compared with the aged group, the long-lived group had more naive CD4+ T cells, fewer expanded clones and increased TCR diversity, suggesting age selection.

The rearranged segments are TRBV6-2 or TRBV6-3 and TRBJ2-3, with the D gene call left open. The source is a woman aged 60 to 75 in good health. The sequencing sample was made of blood. The CDR3 in this case is CATQQINTDTQYF. The nucleotide sequence reads as follows: TGTGCCACACAACAAATAAATACAGATACGCAGTATTTT.